This passage covers 28 T cell receptor beta chains from one sample sequenced in a study of blood T cells in healthy people across ages. Sample-barcoded 5' priming and a J-beta primer mix drove a second PCR of about 7 to 11 cycles. TCRdb re-called the 5' RACE reads through MiXCR, storing one row per CDR3 protein. The sample holds 700,000 to 850,000 distinct CDR3 sequences, around 36% seen once. Material for sequencing was blood. These receptor sequences come from a young man in good health.

This clonotype was picked up many times. The V and J genes are TRBV12-3 or TRBV12-4 and TRBJ1-5; D is unresolved. V was cut by 3 bases and J by 2 bases, with 8 bases left in between. The CDR3 is made up of 14 amino acids. The CDR3 coding sequence is TGTGCCAGCAGTTTTTCGGGCGGCAATCAGCCCCAGCATTTT. This encodes CASSFSGGNQPQHF.

This chain links TRBV6-1 with TRBJ1-2; 7 nucleotides match TRBD1. Losses at the gene ends were 3 bases for V and 6 bases for J; bases not matched to a gene: 16. The CDR3 has 17 amino acids. From germline, CDR1 is MNHNS and CDR2 SASEGT. CDR3 amino acids: CASSDTYRGPLRNGYTF. CDR3 DNA: TGTGCCAGCAGTGATACCTACAGGGGACCCCTCCGGAATGGCTACACCTTC.

This clonotype has just a few counts. The chain has TRBV3-1 and TRBJ2-1, with a tentative D call TRBD1 (6 bases). This CDR3 has 16 residues. The germline V and J ends were trimmed by 3 bases and 6 bases, with 18 bases remaining between them. Looked up from germline, CDR1 is LGHDT and CDR2 is YNNKEL (reference sequence). The CDR3 nucleotides read TGTGCCAGCAGCCATGTCAGGACCCTAGGGGGCAATGAGCAGTTCTTC. It is translated as CASSHVRTLGGNEQFF.

This chain links TRBV20-1 with TRBJ1-2, with 9 nucleotides matching TRBD1. The CDR3 is 15 residues long. Germline CDR1 reads DFQATT; CDR2 reads SNEGSKA (reference sequence). The ends lost 4 bases at V and 2 bases at J; junction bases unmatched: 8. CDR3 region: CSAKPQDRGNYGYTF. The CDR3 bases are TGCAGTGCTAAACCTCAGGACAGGGGCAACTATGGCTACACCTTC.

V is TRBV29-1 and J is TRBJ2-1; 11 nucleotides align to TRBD2. Germline V gene lookup returns CDR1 SQVTM and CDR2 ANQGSEA. CDR3 length: 16 residues. V dropped 7 bases and J dropped 4; count of bases not matched to a gene: 12. This chain's CDR3 is CSALGLTSGEYNEQFF. The CDR3 coding sequence is TGCAGCGCCCTAGGACTGACTAGCGGGGAATACAATGAGCAGTTCTTC.

This clonotype was detected many times. The chain recombines TRBV9 with TRBJ2-1, with a possible D match to TRBD2 (7 bases). Germline CDR1 is SGDLS and CDR2 is YYNGEE. The germline V and J ends were trimmed by 7 bases and 6 bases, with 14 bases remaining between them. This CDR3 comprises 13 residues. Here the CDR3 reads CASGAGALNEQFF. CDR3 nucleotides: TGTGCCAGCGGGGCGGGGGCCCTCAATGAGCAGTTCTTC.

This clonotype was counted a few times. V gene TRBV7-9 combines with J gene TRBJ1-1, with 10 bases fitting TRBD1. Germline V gene sequence: CDR1 SEHNR, CDR2 FQNEAQ (reference sequence). V dropped 4 bases and J dropped 1; count of bases not matched to a gene: 9. This CDR3 has 17 amino acids. CDR3 nucleotides: TGTGCCAGCAGCTCCAATGACAGGGGGCGAACGAACACTGAAGCTTTCTTT. Protein: CASSSNDRGRTNTEAFF.

In this sample, this clonotype turned up a few times. The V call is TRBV5-4, the J call TRBJ1-1; D gene ambiguous. This CDR3 comprises 15 residues. Germline CDR1 is SGHNT and CDR2 is YYREEE (reference sequence). Trimming cost V 1 base and J 0 bases, with 10 bases left between them. Here the CDR3 DNA reads TGTGCCAGCAGCTTGCGGGGAGCTTTGAACACTGAAGCTTTCTTT. This gives the protein CASSLRGALNTEAFF.

Many counts were recorded for this clonotype. The CDR3, as DNA: TGTGCCAGCAGCGTAGATGGGCCAGGGGCTAGGGAGACCCAGTACTTC. It specifies CASSVDGPGARETQYF. The V gene is TRBV9, the J gene TRBJ2-5, with D possibly being TRBD1 (6 bases). The CDR3 covers 16 residues. The germline V gene has CDR1 SGDLS and CDR2 YYNGEE. The V end was cut by 0 bases, the J end by 5 bases, with 17 bases between.

This clonotype was observed at least ten times. The chain uses TRBV12-3 or TRBV12-4 and TRBJ2-3, with D maybe TRBD1 (5 bases). This CDR3 has 14 amino acids. V lost 3 bases, J lost 4 bases, and 11 bases lay in between. The CDR3 sequence is CASSLSGWSDTQYF. The CDR3 DNA follows: TGTGCCAGCAGTTTGTCAGGGTGGTCAGATACGCAGTATTTT.

The chain is built from TRBV20-1 and TRBJ1-1, with D hard to call. Per the germline V gene, CDR1 is DFQATT and CDR2 is SNEGSKA (reference sequence). V was clipped by 2 bases and J by 1 base, with 8 bases between them. CDR3 length equals 13 residues. This CDR3 is CSARRTRNTEAFF. The CDR3 nucleotides are TGCAGTGCTAGACGCACGAGGAACACTGAAGCTTTCTTT.

Many counts were recorded for this clonotype. The chain has TRBV7-2 and TRBJ1-5; TRBD1 aligns across 7 bases. Losses at the gene ends were 4 bases for V and 2 bases for J; bases not matched to a gene: 2. CDR3 length: 14 amino acids. Germline-derived CDR1 and CDR2 are SGHTA and FQGNSA. This chain's CDR3 is CASSSGQGNQPQHF. The CDR3, as DNA: TGTGCCAGCAGCTCCGGACAGGGCAATCAGCCCCAGCATTTT.

The chain employs TRBV7-9 and TRBJ2-7, with TRBD1 matching over 7 bases. The V and J ends lost 4 bases and 7 bases, in that order; junction bases with no gene match: 13. CDR1 is SEHNR, CDR2 FQNEAQ, per germline (reference sequence). The CDR3 has 15 residues. The CDR3 sequence: CASSYPGQPDNEQYF. For the CDR3, the DNA is TGTGCCAGCAGCTACCCGGGACAGCCAGACAATGAGCAGTACTTC.

Worth noting for this clonotype: This may stem from a read error, because a much larger clone lies one nucleotide away. The chain uses TRBV12-3 or TRBV12-4 and TRBJ2-1; TRBD2 might be the D (6 bases). This CDR3 spans 14 amino acids. The CDR3 sequence: CASSQAGPYNERFF. DNA of the CDR3: TGTGCCAGCAGTCAAGCGGGTCCCTACAATGAGCGGTTCTTC.

The chain carries TRBV6-2 or TRBV6-3 and TRBJ2-1; weak D call: TRBD1 (7 bases). Between the trimmed V and J ends, which lost 5 bases and 10 bases, there was a span of 12 bases. Germline loops: CDR1 MNHEY, CDR2 SVGEGT. The CDR3 extends over 12 amino acids. The CDR3 DNA sequence: TGTGCCAGCAGTGGCAGGGGGGACGAGCAGTTCTTC. Amino acids: CASSGRGDEQFF.

The table lists this clonotype with a few counts. The J gene is TRBJ1-5, the V gene TRBV4-2; D uncertain. Germline-derived CDR1 and CDR2 are LGHNA and YNFKEQ. Trimming cost V 0 bases and J 4 bases, with 7 bases left between them. The CDR3 loop spans 14 amino acids. This chain's CDR3 is CASSQESENQPQHF. As DNA, the CDR3 is TGTGCCAGCAGCCAAGAATCAGAAAATCAGCCCCAGCATTTT.

The rearrangement links TRBV12-3 or TRBV12-4 to TRBJ1-1; 7 bases align to TRBD1. This CDR3 region has 13 residues. Trimming removed 6 bases from V and 3 bases from J; junction bases left unmatched: 4. In DNA, the CDR3 is TGTGCCAGCAGCATAACAGGGGACACTGAAGCTTTCTTT. Its translation is CASSITGDTEAFF.

This clonotype was seen at least ten times. The genes are TRBV3-1 and TRBJ2-3, with unresolved D. Germline-derived CDR1 and CDR2 are LGHDT and YNNKEL (reference sequence). The CDR3 runs 11 residues. V lost 7 bases and J lost 7, with 9 bases in between. The CDR3 bases are TGTGCCAGCACCCAGGCGAATACGCAGTATTTT. Its translation: CASTQANTQYF.

About this clonotype: Compared with germline, one end of the junction differs, possibly owing to a read error. The V call is TRBV20-1, the J call TRBJ2-1; D is possibly TRBD2 (5 bases). CDR3 size: 17 residues. Germline CDR1 reads DFQATT; CDR2 reads SNEGSKA (reference sequence). CDR3 nucleotide sequence: TGCAGTGCTAGAGATCTTGCGCGGGCCAGCTCCTACAATGGGCAGTTCTTC. Its protein product is CSARDLARASSYNGQFF.

On this clonotype itself: Given a much more abundant clone one base away, this may be a read error. The chain employs TRBV7-2 and TRBJ2-5; perhaps TRBD2 as D (6 bases). V dropped 1 base and J dropped 7 bases, with 16 bases sitting between them. The CDR3 consists of 15 residues. Germline-derived CDR1 and CDR2 are SGHTA and FQGNSA. In DNA form, the CDR3 reads TGTACCAGCAGCTTAGTACAGGCGGGAAAAGGGACCCAGTACTTC. The encoded protein is CTSSLVQAGKGTQYF.

V is TRBV7-2 and J is TRBJ2-3; D unresolved. This CDR3 spans 13 amino acids. V was shortened by 1 base and J by 5 bases, with 7 bases between the two germline ends. CDR1 is SGHTA, CDR2 FQGNSA, per germline. The CDR3 DNA reads as TGTGCCAGCAGCTTAGAGTTAGTAGATACGCAGTATTTT. This gives the protein CASSLELVDTQYF. Full variable domain (missing parts from reference TRBV7-2 and TRBJ2-3): GAGVSQSPSNKVTEKGKDVELRCDPISGHTALYWYRQSLGQGLEFLIYFQGNSAPDKSGLPSDRFSAERTGGSVSTLTIQRTQQEDSAVYLCASSLELVDTQYFGPGTRLTVL.

Only a few counts were recorded for this clonotype. This chain uses TRBV25-1 with TRBJ1-4, with D possibly TRBD1 on 6 matching bases. Per germline, CDR1 MGHDK and CDR2 SYGVNS. The CDR3 runs 15 residues. Trimming stripped 7 bases from V and 4 bases from J, with 16 bases between. The CDR3 is CASKGGGLNNEKLFF. CDR3 nucleotides: TGTGCCAGCAAAGGGGGAGGTCTTAATAATGAAAAACTGTTTTTT.

The rearrangement links TRBV20-1 to TRBJ2-3; no clear D. Trimming removed 7 bases at V and 2 bases at J, with 7 bases between. CDR3 size: 11 residues. Germline V gives CDR1 DFQATT, CDR2 SNEGSKA (reference sequence). The CDR3 region is CSVQITDTQYF. Here the CDR3 DNA reads TGCAGTGTCCAGATCACAGATACGCAGTATTTT.

The V gene is TRBV3-1, the J gene TRBJ2-5, with D possibly matching TRBD2 (6 bases). Germline V gene lookup returns CDR1 LGHDT and CDR2 YNNKEL (reference sequence). The CDR3 extends over 19 amino acids. Trimming shortened V by 0 bases and J by 2 bases, and 22 bases separated the two germline ends. CDR3 sequence reads: CASSQDGRRETQGQETQYF. DNA of the CDR3: TGTGCCAGCAGCCAAGATGGGAGGCGGGAAACCCAGGGACAAGAGACCCAGTACTTC.

To note about this clonotype: A much larger clone differs by one base, so this may be a read error. The genes are TRBV15 and TRBJ2-3; D remains ambiguous. Germline CDR1 and CDR2: LNHNV and YYDKDF (reference sequence). The CDR3 spans 14 residues. The CDR3: CATGRSEVTDTQYF. The CDR3 DNA follows: TGTGCCACCGGCAGAAGTGAGGTCACAGATACGCAGTATTTT.

The rearrangement links TRBV4-1 to TRBJ2-3; 7 bases are a match to TRBD1. J lost 0 bases, V lost 3 bases, and 9 bases had no gene match. Germline V CDR1 and CDR2: MGHRA, YSYEKL. CDR3 length equals 17 residues. CDR3 nucleotide sequence: TGCGCCAGCAGCCATCCTCGGACAGGCCTTAGCACAGATACGCAGTATTTT. It specifies CASSHPRTGLSTDTQYF.

The sample holds a few counts of this clonotype. CDR3 region: CASSLSGTDEKLFF. CDR3 in DNA: TGCGCCAGCAGCTTGAGCGGGACAGATGAAAAACTGTTTTTT. This chain links TRBV5-1 with TRBJ1-4; 7 positions match TRBD1. The CDR3 sequence is 14 residues long. Germline CDR1 and CDR2: SGHRS and YFSETQ. Trimming cost V 1 base and J 6 bases; bases outside gene matches: 3.

This clonotype was seen more than once but under ten times. The rearrangement uses TRBV7-2 and TRBJ2-1, with D possibly TRBD1 on 5 matching bases. The CDR3 length is 14 residues. Germline V lookup: CDR1 SGHTA, CDR2 FQGNSA. V shed 2 bases and J shed 7 bases, with 12 bases lying between them. CDR3 nucleotide sequence: TGTGCCAGCAGCTTAAGCGCGGACATAAATGAGCAGTTCTTC. Protein: CASSLSADINEQFF.